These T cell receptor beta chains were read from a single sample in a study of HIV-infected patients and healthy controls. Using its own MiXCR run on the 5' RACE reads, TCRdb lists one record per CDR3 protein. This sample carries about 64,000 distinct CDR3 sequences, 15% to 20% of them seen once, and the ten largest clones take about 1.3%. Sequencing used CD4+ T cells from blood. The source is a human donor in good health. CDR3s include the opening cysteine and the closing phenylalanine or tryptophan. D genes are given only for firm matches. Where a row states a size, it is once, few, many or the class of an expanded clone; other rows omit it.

CDR3 protein: CASSLNGKETQYF
CDR3 DNA: TGTGCCAGCAGCTTAAATGGGAAAGAGACCCAGTACTTC
V gene: TRBV7-3
clone size: few
D gene: NA
J gene: TRBJ2-5

CDR3 protein: CASSPLSGTSSYEQYF
CDR3 DNA: TGTGCCAGCTCACCCCTCAGCGGGACAAGCTCCTACGAGCAGTACTTC
V gene: TRBV18
clone size: few
D gene: NA
J gene: TRBJ2-7

CDR3 protein: CASSVDAGVAQPQHF
CDR3 DNA: TGTGCCAGCAGCGTAGACGCAGGGGTGGCTCAGCCCCAGCATTTT
V gene: TRBV9
clone size: NA
D gene: NA
J gene: TRBJ1-5

CDR3 protein: CASRRTGAGYGYTF
CDR3 DNA: TGTGCCAGCAGACGGACAGGGGCTGGCTATGGCTACACCTTC
V gene: TRBV2
clone size: many
D gene: TRBD1
J gene: TRBJ1-2

CDR3 protein: CASSHRAHSGNTIYF
CDR3 DNA: TGTGCCAGCAGCCACCGTGCGCACTCTGGAAACACCATATATTTT
V gene: TRBV11-2
clone size: NA
D gene: NA
J gene: TRBJ1-3

CDR3 protein: CASRQTGERDTQYF
CDR3 DNA: TGCGCCAGCAGGCAGACAGGGGAAAGAGATACGCAGTATTTT
V gene: TRBV5-1
clone size: NA
D gene: TRBD1
J gene: TRBJ2-3

CDR3 protein: CASSHRGDQPQHF
CDR3 DNA: TGTGCCAGCAGCCACAGGGGCGATCAGCCCCAGCATTTT
V gene: TRBV3-1
clone size: few
D gene: NA
J gene: TRBJ1-5

CDR3 protein: CSVAGDRDAEAFF
CDR3 DNA: TGCAGCGTTGCGGGGGACAGGGACGCTGAAGCTTTCTTT
V gene: TRBV29-1
clone size: NA
D gene: TRBD1
J gene: TRBJ1-1

CDR3 protein: CASSSPGLGRNEQFF
CDR3 DNA: TGTGCCAGCAGTTCCCCGGGACTAGGGCGCAATGAGCAGTTCTTC
V gene: TRBV12-3/TRBV12-4
clone size: NA
D gene: TRBD2
J gene: TRBJ2-1

CDR3 protein: CSALIPGLTYEQYF
CDR3 DNA: TGCAGTGCCCTAATCCCAGGACTAACCTACGAGCAGTACTTC
V gene: TRBV20-1
clone size: many
D gene: NA
J gene: TRBJ2-7

CDR3 protein: CSARDQKGHLSGNTIYF
CDR3 DNA: TGCAGTGCTAGAGATCAAAAGGGGCACCTTTCTGGAAACACCATATATTTT
V gene: TRBV20-1
clone size: few
D gene: NA
J gene: TRBJ1-3

CDR3 protein: CASSYSIRGSSYNEQFF
CDR3 DNA: TGTGCCAGCAGTTACTCGATCCGCGGGAGCTCCTACAATGAGCAGTTCTTC
V gene: TRBV6-6
clone size: many
D gene: TRBD2
J gene: TRBJ2-1

CDR3 protein: CASSPPDRNYGYTF
CDR3 DNA: TGCGCCAGCAGCCCCCCGGACAGAAACTATGGCTACACCTTC
V gene: TRBV4-1
clone size: many
D gene: NA
J gene: TRBJ1-2

CDR3 protein: CASSVTGESYNEQFF
CDR3 DNA: TGTGCCAGCAGCGTTACAGGGGAGTCCTACAATGAGCAGTTCTTC
V gene: TRBV5-4
clone size: many
D gene: TRBD1
J gene: TRBJ2-1

CDR3 protein: CASSTGTFSYEQYF
CDR3 DNA: TGTGCCAGCAGCACCGGGACATTCTCCTACGAGCAGTACTTC
V gene: TRBV6-6
clone size: many
D gene: NA
J gene: TRBJ2-7

CDR3 protein: CASRTTRTGTDGYTF
CDR3 DNA: TGTGCCAGCAGGACAACCCGGACAGGGACTGATGGCTACACCTTC
V gene: TRBV3-1
clone size: NA
D gene: TRBD1
J gene: TRBJ1-2

CDR3 protein: CASSLAGGTQYF
CDR3 DNA: TGTGCCAGCAGCTTAGCAGGGGGGACCCAGTACTTC
V gene: TRBV7-6
clone size: few
D gene: NA
J gene: TRBJ2-5

CDR3 protein: CASSMGGFSNQPQHF
CDR3 DNA: TGTGCCAGTAGTATGGGAGGATTTAGCAATCAGCCCCAGCATTTT
V gene: TRBV19
clone size: NA
D gene: NA
J gene: TRBJ1-5

CDR3 protein: CASSLVGIEQFF
CDR3 DNA: TGCGCCAGCAGCTTGGTCGGTATTGAGCAGTTCTTC
V gene: TRBV5-1
clone size: many
D gene: NA
J gene: TRBJ2-1

CDR3 protein: CASSLTGDEKLFF
CDR3 DNA: TGTGCCAGCAGCTTAACAGGGGATGAAAAACTGTTTTTT
V gene: TRBV7-9
clone size: NA
D gene: TRBD1
J gene: TRBJ1-4

CDR3 protein: CASSPTRTSTDTQYF
CDR3 DNA: TGTGCCAGCAGCCCTACTAGGACTAGCACAGATACGCAGTATTTT
V gene: TRBV3-1
clone size: many
D gene: NA
J gene: TRBJ2-3

CDR3 protein: CASSGQDQETQYF
CDR3 DNA: TGCGCCAGCAGTGGACAGGACCAAGAGACCCAGTACTTC
V gene: TRBV10-1
clone size: NA
D gene: NA
J gene: TRBJ2-5

CDR3 protein: CASSPSTTGGFGQPQHF
CDR3 DNA: TGTGCCAGCAGCCCCAGTACAACAGGGGGCTTCGGTCAGCCCCAGCATTTT
V gene: TRBV7-9
clone size: NA
D gene: TRBD1
J gene: TRBJ1-5

CDR3 protein: CSVAGSVAGAWDTQYF
CDR3 DNA: TGCAGCGTCGCCGGTTCAGTAGCGGGAGCTTGGGATACGCAGTATTTT
V gene: TRBV29-1
clone size: NA
D gene: TRBD2
J gene: TRBJ2-3

CDR3 protein: CASSPRSGEQETQYF
CDR3 DNA: TGTGCCAGCAGCCCAAGGAGCGGGGAGCAAGAGACCCAGTACTTC
V gene: TRBV6-6
clone size: NA
D gene: TRBD2
J gene: TRBJ2-5

CDR3 protein: CASSPQGGYEKLFF
CDR3 DNA: TGTGCCAGCAGCCCCCAAGGGGGCTATGAAAAACTGTTTTTT
V gene: TRBV7-9
clone size: many
D gene: TRBD1
J gene: TRBJ1-4

CDR3 protein: CASSSTSGADTQYF
CDR3 DNA: TGTGCCAGCAGCTCTACAAGCGGGGCCGATACGCAGTATTTT
V gene: TRBV5-5
clone size: NA
D gene: TRBD2
J gene: TRBJ2-3

CDR3 protein: CASSISTGNYGYTF
CDR3 DNA: TGTGCCAGTAGTATATCGACCGGGAACTATGGCTACACCTTC
V gene: TRBV19
clone size: NA
D gene: NA
J gene: TRBJ1-2

CDR3 protein: CASSYTHGPQHF
CDR3 DNA: TGTGCCAGCAGTTACACCCACGGGCCCCAGCATTTT
V gene: TRBV6-5
clone size: many
D gene: NA
J gene: TRBJ1-5